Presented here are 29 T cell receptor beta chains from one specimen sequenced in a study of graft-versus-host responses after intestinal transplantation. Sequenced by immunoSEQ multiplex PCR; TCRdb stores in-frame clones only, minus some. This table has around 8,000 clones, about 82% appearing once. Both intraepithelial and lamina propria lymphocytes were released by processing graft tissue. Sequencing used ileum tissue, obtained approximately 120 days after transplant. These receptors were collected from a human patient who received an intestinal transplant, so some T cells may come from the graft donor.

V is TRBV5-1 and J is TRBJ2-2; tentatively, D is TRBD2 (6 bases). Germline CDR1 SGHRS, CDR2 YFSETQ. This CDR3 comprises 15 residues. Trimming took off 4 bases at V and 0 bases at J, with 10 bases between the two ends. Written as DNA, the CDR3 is TGCGCCAGCAGCCAGACTAGGTCGAACACCGGGGAGCTGTTTTTT. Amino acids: CASSQTRSNTGELFF.

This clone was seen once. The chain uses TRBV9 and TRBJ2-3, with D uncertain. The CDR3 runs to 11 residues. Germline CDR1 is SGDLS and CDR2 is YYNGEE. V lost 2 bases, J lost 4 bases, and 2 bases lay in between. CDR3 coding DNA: TGTGCCAGCAGCGTTGCAGATACGCAGTATTTT. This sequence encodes CASSVADTQYF.

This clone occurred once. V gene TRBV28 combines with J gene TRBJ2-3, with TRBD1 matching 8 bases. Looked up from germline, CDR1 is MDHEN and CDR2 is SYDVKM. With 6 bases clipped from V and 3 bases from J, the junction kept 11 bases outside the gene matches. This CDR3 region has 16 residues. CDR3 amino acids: CASSHRGSYGTDTQYF. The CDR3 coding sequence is TGTGCCAGCAGCCACAGGGGGTCGTATGGTACAGATACGCAGTATTTT.

The CDR3 is CASSVRAGGLYEQYF. The CDR3 nucleotides are TGTGCCAGCAGTGTTCGAGCAGGGGGCCTCTACGAGCAGTACTTC. The chain couples TRBV2 to TRBJ2-7, with TRBD1 identical over 8 bases. From germline, CDR1 is SNHLY and CDR2 FYNNEI. The CDR3 consists of 15 residues. V shed 4 bases and J 3 bases; nucleotides not matched to a gene: 8.

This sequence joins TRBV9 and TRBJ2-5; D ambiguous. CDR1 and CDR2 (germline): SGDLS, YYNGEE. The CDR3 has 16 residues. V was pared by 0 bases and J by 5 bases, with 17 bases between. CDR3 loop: CASSVGRASRWETQYF. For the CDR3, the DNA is TGTGCCAGCAGCGTAGGCCGGGCGTCTAGGTGGGAGACCCAGTACTTC. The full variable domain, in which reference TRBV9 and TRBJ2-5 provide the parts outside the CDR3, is DSGVTQTPKHLITATGQRVTLRCSPRSGDLSVYWYQQSLDQGLQFLIQYYNGEERAKGNILERFSAQQFPDLHSELNLSSLELGDSALYFCASSVGRASRWETQYFGPGTRLLVL.

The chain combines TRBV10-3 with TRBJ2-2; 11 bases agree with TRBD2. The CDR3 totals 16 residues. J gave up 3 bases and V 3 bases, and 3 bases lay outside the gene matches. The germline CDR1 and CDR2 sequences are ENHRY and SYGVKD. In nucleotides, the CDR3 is TGTGCCATCAGTGATGGGACTAGCGGATACACCGGGGAGCTGTTTTTT. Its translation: CAISDGTSGYTGELFF.

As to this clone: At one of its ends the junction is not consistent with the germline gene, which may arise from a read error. This CDR3 reads CAIRKEGLNTGAFF. In DNA, the CDR3 is TGTGCCATCAGAAAAGAGGGACTTAACACTGGAGCTTTCTTT. The rearrangement uses TRBV10-3 and TRBJ1-1; a possible D gene is TRBD1 (5 bases). Germline values: CDR1 ENHRY, CDR2 SYGVKD. CDR3 length: 14 residues.

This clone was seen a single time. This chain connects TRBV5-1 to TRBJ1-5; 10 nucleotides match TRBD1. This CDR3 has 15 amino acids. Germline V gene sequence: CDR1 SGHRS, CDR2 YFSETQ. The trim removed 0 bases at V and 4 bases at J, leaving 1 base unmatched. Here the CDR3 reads CASSLGTGGNQPQHF. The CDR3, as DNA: TGCGCCAGCAGCTTGGGGACAGGGGGTAATCAGCCCCAGCATTTT.

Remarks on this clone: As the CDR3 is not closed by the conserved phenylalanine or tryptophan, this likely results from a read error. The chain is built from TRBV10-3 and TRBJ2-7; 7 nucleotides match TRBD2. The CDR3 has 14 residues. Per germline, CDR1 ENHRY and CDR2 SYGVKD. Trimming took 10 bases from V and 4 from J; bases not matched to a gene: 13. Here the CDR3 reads CATYLGSGVYEQYL. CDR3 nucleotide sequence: TGTGCCACCTACCTGGGAAGCGGGGTATACGAGCAGTACCTC.

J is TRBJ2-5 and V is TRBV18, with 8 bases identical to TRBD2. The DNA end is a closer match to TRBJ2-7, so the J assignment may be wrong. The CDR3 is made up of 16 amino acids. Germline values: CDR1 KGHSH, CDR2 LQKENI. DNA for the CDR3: TGTGCCAGCTCACCACGGTTAAGCGGGAGCTCCTACGAGCAGTACTTC. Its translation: CASSPRLSGSSYEQYF.

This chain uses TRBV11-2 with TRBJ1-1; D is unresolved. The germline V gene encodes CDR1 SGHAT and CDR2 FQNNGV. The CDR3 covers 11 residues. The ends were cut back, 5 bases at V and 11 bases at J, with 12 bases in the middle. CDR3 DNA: TGTGCCAGCAGCCCGACCCTGAGGGCTTTCTTT. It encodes CASSPTLRAFF.

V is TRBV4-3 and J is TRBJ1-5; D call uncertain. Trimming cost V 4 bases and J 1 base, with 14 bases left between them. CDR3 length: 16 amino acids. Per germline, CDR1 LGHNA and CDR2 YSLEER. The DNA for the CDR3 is TGCGCCAGCAGCCCTAAATGGGCCCGGAGCAATCAGCCCCAGCATTTT. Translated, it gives CASSPKWARSNQPQHF.

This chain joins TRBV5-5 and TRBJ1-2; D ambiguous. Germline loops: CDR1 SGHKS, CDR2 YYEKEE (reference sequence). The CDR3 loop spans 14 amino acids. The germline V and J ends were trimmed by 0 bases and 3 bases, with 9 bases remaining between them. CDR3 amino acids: CASSLGQHHYGYTF. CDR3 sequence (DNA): TGTGCCAGCAGCTTGGGGCAGCATCACTATGGCTACACCTTC.

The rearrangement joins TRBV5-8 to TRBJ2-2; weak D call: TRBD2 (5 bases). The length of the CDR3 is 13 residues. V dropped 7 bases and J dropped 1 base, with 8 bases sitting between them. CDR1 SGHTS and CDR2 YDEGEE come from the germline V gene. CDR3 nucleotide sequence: TGTGCCAGCGAGGGCGTGAACACCGGGGAGCTGTTTTTT. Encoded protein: CASEGVNTGELFF.

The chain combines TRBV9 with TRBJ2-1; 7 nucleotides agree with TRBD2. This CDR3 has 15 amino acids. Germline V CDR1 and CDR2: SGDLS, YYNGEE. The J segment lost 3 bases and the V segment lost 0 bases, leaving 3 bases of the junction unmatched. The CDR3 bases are TGTGCCAGCAGCGTAGTCGCGGGGGTCTACAATGAGCAGTTCTTC. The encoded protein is CASSVVAGVYNEQFF.

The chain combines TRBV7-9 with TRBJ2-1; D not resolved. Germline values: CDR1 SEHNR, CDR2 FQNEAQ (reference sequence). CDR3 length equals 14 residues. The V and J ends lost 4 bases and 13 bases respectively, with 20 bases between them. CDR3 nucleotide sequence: TGTGCCAGCAGCTACAGCCCGACCCCGCGTGACCAGTTCTTC. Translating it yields CASSYSPTPRDQFF.

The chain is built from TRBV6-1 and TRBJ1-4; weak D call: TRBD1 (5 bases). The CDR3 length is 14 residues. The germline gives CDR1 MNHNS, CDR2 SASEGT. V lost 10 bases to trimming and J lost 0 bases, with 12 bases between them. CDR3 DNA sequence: TGTGCCATCAGGGAGGGTGCAACTAATGAAAAACTGTTTTTT. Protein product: CAIREGATNEKLFF.

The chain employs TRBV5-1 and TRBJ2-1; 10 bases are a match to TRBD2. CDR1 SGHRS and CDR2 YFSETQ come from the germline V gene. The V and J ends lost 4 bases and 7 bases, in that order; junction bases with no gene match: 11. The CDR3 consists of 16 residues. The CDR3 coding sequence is TGCGCCAGCAGCCCCTCGTTCACTAGCGGGAAAAATGAGCAGTTCTTC. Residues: CASSPSFTSGKNEQFF.

The CDR3 is CASSLVGLVAGGRTDTQYF. For the CDR3, the DNA is TGTGCCAGCAGCTTAGTAGGACTGGTTGCGGGGGGGCGCACAGATACGCAGTATTTT. V and J are TRBV7-2 and TRBJ2-3; TRBD2 agrees at 9 bases. The CDR3 loop spans 19 amino acids. V shed 1 base, J shed 1 base, and the junction held 12 bases outside the gene matches. CDR1 SGHTA and CDR2 FQGNSA come from the germline V gene.

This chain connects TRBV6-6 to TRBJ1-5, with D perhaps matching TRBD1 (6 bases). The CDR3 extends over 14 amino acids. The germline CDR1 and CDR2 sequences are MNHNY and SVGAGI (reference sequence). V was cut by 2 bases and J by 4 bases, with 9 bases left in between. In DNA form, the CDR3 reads TGTGCCAGCAGTTACGAGGGGACAAATCAGCCCCAGCATTTT. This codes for CASSYEGTNQPQHF.

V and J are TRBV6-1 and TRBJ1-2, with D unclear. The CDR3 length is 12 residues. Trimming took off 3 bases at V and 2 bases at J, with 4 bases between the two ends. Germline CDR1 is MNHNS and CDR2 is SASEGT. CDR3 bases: TGTGCCAGCAGTGATACGAACTATGGCTACACCTTC. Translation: CASSDTNYGYTF.

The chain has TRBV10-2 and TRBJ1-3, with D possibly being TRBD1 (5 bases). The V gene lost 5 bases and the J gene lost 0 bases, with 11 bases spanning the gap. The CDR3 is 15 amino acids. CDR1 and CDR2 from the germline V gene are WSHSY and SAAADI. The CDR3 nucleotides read TGCGCCAGCAGTAGTTGGGGGAGCTCTGGAAACACCATATATTTT. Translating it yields CASSSWGSSGNTIYF.

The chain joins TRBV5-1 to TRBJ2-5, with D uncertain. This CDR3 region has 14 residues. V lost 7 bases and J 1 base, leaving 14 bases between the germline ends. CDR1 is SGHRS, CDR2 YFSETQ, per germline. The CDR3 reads CASEYPRPQETQYF. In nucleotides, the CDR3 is TGCGCCAGCGAATACCCCCGGCCCCAAGAGACCCAGTACTTC.

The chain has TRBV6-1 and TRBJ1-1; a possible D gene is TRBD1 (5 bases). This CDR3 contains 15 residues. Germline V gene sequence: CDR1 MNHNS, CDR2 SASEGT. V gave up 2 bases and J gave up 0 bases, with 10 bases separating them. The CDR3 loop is CASSEFTGMNTEAFF. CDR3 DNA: TGTGCCAGCAGTGAATTTACAGGCATGAACACTGAAGCTTTCTTT.

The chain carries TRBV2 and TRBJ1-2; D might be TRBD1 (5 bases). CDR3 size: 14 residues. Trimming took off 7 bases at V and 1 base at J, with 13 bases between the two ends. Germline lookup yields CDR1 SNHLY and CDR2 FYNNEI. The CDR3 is CASMRGTHNYGYTF. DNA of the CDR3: TGTGCCAGCATGAGGGGTACCCATAACTATGGCTACACCTTC.

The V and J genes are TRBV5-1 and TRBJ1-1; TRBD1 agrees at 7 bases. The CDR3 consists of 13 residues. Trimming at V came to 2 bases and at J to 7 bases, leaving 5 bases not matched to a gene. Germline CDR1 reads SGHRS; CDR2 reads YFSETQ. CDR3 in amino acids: CASSFTGAYEAFF. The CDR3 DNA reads TGCGCCAGCAGCTTTACAGGGGCCTATGAAGCTTTCTTT.

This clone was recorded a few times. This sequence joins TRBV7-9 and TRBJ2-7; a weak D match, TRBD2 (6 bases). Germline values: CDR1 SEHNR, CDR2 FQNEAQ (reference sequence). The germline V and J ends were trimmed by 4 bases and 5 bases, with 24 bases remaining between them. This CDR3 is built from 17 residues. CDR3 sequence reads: CASSYPGTRLGLNEQYF. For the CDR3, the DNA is TGTGCCAGCAGCTACCCCGGCACCCGACTAGGATTAAACGAGCAGTACTTC.

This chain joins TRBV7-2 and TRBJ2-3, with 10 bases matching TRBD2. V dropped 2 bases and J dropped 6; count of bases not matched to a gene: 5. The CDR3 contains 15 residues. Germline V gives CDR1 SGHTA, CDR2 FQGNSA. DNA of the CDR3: TGTGCCAGCAGCTTAAAGCGGGGGGGCGTGGATACGCAGTATTTT. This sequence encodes CASSLKRGGVDTQYF.

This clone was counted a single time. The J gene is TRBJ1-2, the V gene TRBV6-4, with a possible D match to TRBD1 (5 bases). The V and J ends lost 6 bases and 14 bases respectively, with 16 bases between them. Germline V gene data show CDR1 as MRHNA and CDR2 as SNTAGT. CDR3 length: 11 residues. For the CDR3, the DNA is TGTGCCAGCAGCGAAACAGGCCTCCCAACCTTC. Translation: CASSETGLPTF.